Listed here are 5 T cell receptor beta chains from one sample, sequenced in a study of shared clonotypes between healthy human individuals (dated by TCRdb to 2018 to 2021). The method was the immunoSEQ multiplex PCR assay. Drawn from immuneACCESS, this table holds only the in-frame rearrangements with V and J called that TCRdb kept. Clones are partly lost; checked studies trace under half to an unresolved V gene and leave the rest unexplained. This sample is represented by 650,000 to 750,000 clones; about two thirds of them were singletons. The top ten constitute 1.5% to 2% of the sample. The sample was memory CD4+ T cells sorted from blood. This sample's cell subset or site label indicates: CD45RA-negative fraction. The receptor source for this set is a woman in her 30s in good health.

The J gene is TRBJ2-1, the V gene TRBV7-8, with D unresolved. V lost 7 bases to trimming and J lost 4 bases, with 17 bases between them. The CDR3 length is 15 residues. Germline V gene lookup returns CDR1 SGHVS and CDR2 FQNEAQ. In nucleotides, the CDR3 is TGTGCCAGCATCCTTATGGCCGTAGGATACAATGAGCAGTTCTTC. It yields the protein CASILMAVGYNEQFF.

The CDR3 here is CASSQPRDKNTEAFF. CDR3 bases: TGCGCCAGCAGCCAACCTCGGGACAAGAACACTGAAGCTTTCTTT. The genes are TRBV4-1 and TRBJ1-1; a weak D match, TRBD1 (6 bases). The CDR3 runs to 15 residues. In germline, CDR1 is MGHRA, CDR2 YSYEKL. Trimming left V 2 bases short and J 1 base short, with 11 bases between.

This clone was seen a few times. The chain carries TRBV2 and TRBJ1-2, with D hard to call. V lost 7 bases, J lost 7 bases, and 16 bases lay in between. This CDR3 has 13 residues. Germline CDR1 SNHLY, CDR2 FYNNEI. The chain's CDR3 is CASNYPTTGGYTF. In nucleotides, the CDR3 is TGTGCCAGCAACTACCCAACGACGGGTGGCTACACCTTC.

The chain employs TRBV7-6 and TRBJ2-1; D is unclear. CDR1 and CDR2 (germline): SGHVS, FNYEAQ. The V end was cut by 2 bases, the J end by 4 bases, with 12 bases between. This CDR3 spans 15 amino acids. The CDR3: CASSLSPGSYNEQFF. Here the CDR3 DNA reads TGTGCCAGCAGCTTATCCCCCGGGTCGTACAATGAGCAGTTCTTC.

The CDR3 DNA reads as TGCGCCAGCAGCTTGGCCGCAGGGACTGGGGCCAACGTCCTGACTTTC. It yields the protein CASSLAAGTGANVLTF. The rearrangement uses TRBV5-1 and TRBJ2-6, with a possible D match to TRBD1 (5 bases). Germline-derived CDR1 and CDR2 are SGHRS and YFSETQ. Trimming pared 0 bases from V and 2 bases from J, leaving 9 bases between. This CDR3 contains 16 residues.